This TCR beta chain was obtained from a study of cytomegalovirus exposure and HLA in healthy donors. Whole-study findings and limits: V- and J-gene trimming of TCR beta was linked (in a later analysis) to a missense DCLRE1C variant. Earlier analysis looked at TCR beta V segments, and most were productive about 90% or about 30% of the time. It was in a later analysis that TCR association rates were seen to vary by HLA locus, highest for DRB1 and lowest for HLA-C. Whilst most TCR sequences proved rare, a subset of public TCRs occurred across many donors.

Use of 60 Vbeta and 13 Jbeta primers characterized the PCR. The protocol was immunoSEQ multiplex PCR, while the TCRdb copy is restricted to in-frame clones and leaves out a portion. The sample lists about 150,000 clones; around four fifths were seen once. Trimming cost V 3 bases and J 6 bases; bases outside gene matches: 3. The CDR3 runs to 15 residues. The V gene's germline CDR1 is SGHRS and CDR2 YFSETQ. Notes on this clone: Antigen: not known.

The TCR comes from a boy aged 2-15 years in good health and CMV-seronegative. The chain uses TRBV5-1 and TRBJ1-6, with 10 positions matching TRBD1. Sequences were obtained from PBMCs. CDR3 loop: CASSSRDRGNSPLHF. CDR3 nucleotide sequence: TGCGCCAGCAGCTCCCGGGACAGGGGTAATTCACCCCTCCACTTT.